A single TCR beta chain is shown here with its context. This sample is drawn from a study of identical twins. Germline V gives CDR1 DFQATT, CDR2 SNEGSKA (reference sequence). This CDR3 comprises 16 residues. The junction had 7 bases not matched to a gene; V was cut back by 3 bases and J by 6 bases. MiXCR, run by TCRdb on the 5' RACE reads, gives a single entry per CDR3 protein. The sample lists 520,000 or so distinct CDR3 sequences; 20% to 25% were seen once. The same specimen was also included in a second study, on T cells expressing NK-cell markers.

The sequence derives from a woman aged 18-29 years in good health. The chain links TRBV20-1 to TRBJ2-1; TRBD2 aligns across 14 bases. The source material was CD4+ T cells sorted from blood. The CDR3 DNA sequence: TGCAGTGCTAGCTCCGGACTAGCGGGAGGTGTCAATGAGCAGTTCTTC. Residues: CSASSGLAGGVNEQFF.